This record looks at one TCR beta chain sequence and its context. Its antigen is unknown. The read gets to within 3 residues of the CDR3 end, and the germline J gene fills in the rest. Measured with immunoSEQ multiplex PCR; TCRdb has only the in-frame clones, and not every one. This sample contains roughly 30,000 clones. These data are taken from a study of T cells in women clearing cervical HPV infection. General study findings and limits: Controls had more TRBV6-7 (0.16%) than cases (roughly 0.11%).

The CDR3 extends over 14 amino acids. V was cut by 3 bases and J by 2 bases, with 10 bases left in between. Per the germline V gene, CDR1 is MDHEN and CDR2 is SYDVKM. The receptor was isolated from a woman between 18 and 70 years old with a cervical HPV16 infection that either progressed to CIN3+ or cleared (not recorded which). The sequencing input was blood buffy coat. This sequence joins TRBV28 and TRBJ1-2; no clear D. The CDR3 reads CASSLAGGNYGYTF. The CDR3 bases that were read are TGTGCCAGCAGTTTGGCAGGAGGCAACTATGGC.